What follows describes a single T cell receptor (beta chain). The target antigen is unknown. This specimen comes from a study of blood T cells in healthy people across ages. Each sample used at least 7 million PBMCs. Regarding the study as a whole: With unsorted PBMCs, a conclusive comparison of naive versus antigen-experienced cells was not possible.

The authors ran a second PCR of about 7 to 12 cycles using a sample-barcoded 5' primer and a J-beta primer mix. A 12-random-nucleotide template-switch adaptor tagged each cDNA molecule. Per-sample output comprised a minimum of 2.5 million paired-end reads containing CDR3. TCRdb redid the calling of the 5' RACE reads with MiXCR, one entry per CDR3 protein. The data show hundreds of thousands of distinct CDR3 sequences, approximately 30% seen once. The CDR3 spans 13 residues. In germline, CDR1 is SGHAT, CDR2 FQNNGV. The V end lost 5 bases, the J end lost 6 bases, and 13 bases lay between the germline ends.

Input material: blood. The clonotype originates from a woman of 80 years or more in good health. The chain couples TRBV11-2 to TRBJ1-2; D may be TRBD1 (5 bases). CDR3 residues: CASSLGTEDGYTF. The DNA for the CDR3 is TGTGCCAGCAGCCTCGGGACGGAGGATGGCTACACCTTC.